The present entry profiles one T cell receptor (beta chain) with its context. The source of the sample is a study of blood T cell repertoires in COVID-19. Study-level background: T cells, B-cell-depleted T cells, or PBMCs provided the cDNA or gDNA that served as material.

The CDR3 is 14 amino acids. Germline loops: CDR1 LNHDA, CDR2 SQIVND (reference sequence). V gave up 4 bases and J gave up 2 bases, with 11 bases separating them. Original processing methods: Estimation of nucleated cell counts relied on the amplification of reference gene primers. The assay was immunoSEQ multiplex PCR, and TCRdb's table has in-frame clones only and misses some. That table is the source of V, J and clone size, and D and trimming were worked out from the DNA. The profile shows under 300,000 clones, about nine tenths of them singletons. The Seattle patients, enrolled during active infection, were followed longitudinally.

This TCR derives from a man younger than 45 with COVID-19, enrolled during active disease. The sequenced sample was peripheral blood. The chain couples TRBV19 to TRBJ1-1; a weak D match, TRBD1 (6 bases). Here the CDR3 DNA reads TGTGCCAGTAGTAGGACAGCTCTAAACACTGAAGCTTTCTTT. Translation: CASSRTALNTEAFF.